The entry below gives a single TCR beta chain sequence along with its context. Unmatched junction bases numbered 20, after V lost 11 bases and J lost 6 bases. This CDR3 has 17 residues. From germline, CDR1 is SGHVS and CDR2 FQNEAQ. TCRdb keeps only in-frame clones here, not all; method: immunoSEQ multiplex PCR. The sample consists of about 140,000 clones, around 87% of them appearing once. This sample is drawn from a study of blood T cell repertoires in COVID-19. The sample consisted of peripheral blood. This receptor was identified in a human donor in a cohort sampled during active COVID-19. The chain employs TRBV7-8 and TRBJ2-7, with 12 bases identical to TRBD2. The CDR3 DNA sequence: TGTGCCTCTGGGTCCGGTCTAGCGGGGGGGCAGGGAGCCGAGCAGTACTTC. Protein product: CASGSGLAGGQGAEQYF.